Included here is one TCR beta chain sequence, with context. This clone appeared a single time. The clone's antigen remains unknown. Base qualities are not at hand, and no much larger clone is one base apart. TCR CDR3 regions were amplified from genomic DNA by multiplex PCR using the deep immunoSEQ assay. Genomic DNA extracted from each cell subset was distributed evenly over all wells of several immunoSEQ 96-well plates, and each plate served as one replicate. For sorted subsets, each replicate PCR was loaded with 150 to 250 ng genomic DNA, equivalent to about 33,000 T cell genomes. The purified libraries were quantified using a Qubit 3.0 fluorometer, sized with a Bioanalyzer 2100, and then quantified again using the KAPA Library Quantification kit. Every immunoSEQ 96-well plate was sequenced on a separate single-read 150-cycle Illumina NextSeq 550 flow cell. Per the source publication's procedure: Because the immunoSEQ output included only junctional sequences and no quality scores, the filtering could not be the same as the filtering used for full-length reads. To assign V/J genes and CDR3, sequences were annotated against IMGT germline references using PyIR, a Python wrapper for IgBLAST v1.9. Reads with weak V/J assignments (E-value above 1e-6), missing CDR3, stop codons, out-of-frame junctions, or ambiguous translated residues were removed. V3J clonotypes were defined as sequences sharing an identical inferred V gene, J gene, and CDR3 amino acid sequence. Percentage overlap between repertoires was calculated by dividing the number of shared unique clonotypes by the size of the smaller repertoire. Richness of each repertoire was evaluated using RTK rarefaction, the Chao1 estimator, and Recon v2.1 estimates of unobserved clonotypes. Generation probabilities were computed with OLGA for all TCRbeta clonotypes obtained by the gDNA method from a handful of donors. TCRdb's version of the immuneACCESS table is confined to in-frame rearrangements and falls short of the full clone set. An unresolved V gene accounts for under half of the shortfall where checked; the remainder is of unknown origin. The D gene and trimming were derived from the DNA, and the V and J assignments and clone size from that table. The sample yields about 600,000 clones; 95% to 98% were counted once. The ten largest make up 0.3% of the sample.

V and J are truncated by 6 bases and 8 bases respectively, leaving an intervening sequence of 11 bases. Spanning cysteine to phenylalanine, the CDR3 consists of 11 amino acids. The read is trimmed to its CDR3 DNA, 33 bases read in frame from base 1. The germline V gene provides CDR1 SQVTM and CDR2 ANQGSEA. This sample is drawn from a study of shared clonotypes between healthy human individuals (dated by TCRdb to about 2020). Describing the broader study: The cohort comprised a couple of women and a few men aged 18 to 49 years. To increase sequencing depth and limit assay-specific biases, TCR repertoire library preparation and sequencing were carried out by different laboratories using diverse techniques. Blood TCR repertoires of about five healthy adults were deeply sequenced to estimate repertoire size and the extent of clonotype sharing between individuals. Each donor's leukapheresis produced roughly between roughly 0.9 and 9 billion PBMCs. For each donor, three plates each were used for CD4 naive and CD4 memory, two plates were used for CD8 naive, and one plate was used for CD8 memory.

CD8 naive samples were obtained by positive selection for CCR7 among CD45RO-negative cells, yielding a CD45RA+CCR7+ population from which TemRA cells were excluded. The donors were healthy, HIV-negative adults who had no recently reported acute infections or vaccinations. All donors were Caucasian adults living in Nashville, Tennessee, USA. After blood collection by leukapheresis, PBMCs were isolated using Ficoll-Histopaque density gradient centrifugation and then cryopreserved in the vapor phase of liquid nitrogen. Analytical flow cytometry was used to check the purity and quantity of each magnetically sorted T cell population. From each sorted fraction, genomic DNA was isolated and quantified by UV absorbance on a Nanodrop 2000c. The investigation overall reported the following: Sampling was restricted to blood, and TCR repertoires in tissue are likely to differ from TCR repertoires in blood. Larger estimated clonotype richness was generally found for naive subsets than for memory subsets. Based on pairwise subsampling, the degree of clonotype sharing among donors was expected to be affected by sequencing depth. Even with the large sequencing depth, rarefaction of the sorted-subset datasets indicated that sequencing was incomplete. Higher generation probabilities were observed for clonotypes shared by all four sorted-subset donors than for non-shared clonotypes. Sharing across a few donors was observed for around 4.8% of naive CD4, over 3% of naive CD8, 2% to 2.5% of memory CD4, and about 0.4% of memory CD8 clonotypes. Because the study included a small number of donors, the genetic and exposure-history diversity represented was limited.

The sample taken for sequencing was naive CD8+ T cells sorted from blood. In light of the paper, this sample's cell subset or site label describes: CD45RA+CCR7+. The TCR comes from a man in his thirties or forties in good health. The chain is made from TRBV29-1 and TRBJ2-1; the D gene assignment is ambiguous. The CDR3 has the sequence CSVVAYYEQFF. The DNA sequence follows: TGCAGCGTGGTGGCCTATTATGAGCAGTTCTTC.